These 5 T cell receptor beta chains were sequenced from one sample in a study of read filtering for tumor transcriptome and immune sequencing. From roughly 390 ng of RNA, a library with molecular barcoded alpha/delta and beta/gamma adaptors was made. TCRdb analysed the reads with MiXCR anew, one entry per CDR3 protein. The table lists around 130,000 distinct CDR3 sequences, less than 15% of them singletons, with 8.4% in the top ten. The sequenced sample was a population of CD138-negative cells sorted from bone marrow. The source of these receptors is a donor aged 40 or older with multiple myeloma.

As concerns this clonotype: This may come from a read error, since a much larger clone is one base off. The genes are TRBV7-9 and TRBJ2-1; 7 nucleotides match TRBD2. The length of the CDR3 is 14 residues. Germline V gives CDR1 SEHNR, CDR2 FQNEAQ (reference sequence). V dropped 2 bases and J dropped 15; count of bases not matched to a gene: 13. The CDR3 DNA is TGTGCCAGCAGCTTAAGCCGGGACTACAATGTGCTGTTCTTC. It translates to CASSLSRDYNVLFF.

This chain uses TRBV25-1 with TRBJ2-2; 9 bases map to TRBD2. There are 16 residues in the CDR3. Germline CDR1 is MGHDK and CDR2 is SYGVNS. With 2 bases clipped from V and 5 bases from J, the junction kept 6 bases outside the gene matches. This chain's CDR3 is CASSEAGGGRTGELFF. CDR3 bases: TGTGCCAGCAGTGAAGCGGGAGGGGGACGGACCGGGGAGCTGTTTTTT.

This clonotype was seen ten or more times. The V gene is TRBV5-1, the J gene TRBJ1-1; D unclear. This CDR3 is 14 amino acids long. CDR1 SGHRS and CDR2 YFSETQ come from the germline V gene. Between the trimmed V and J ends, which lost 0 bases and 3 bases, there was a span of 9 bases. The DNA for the CDR3 is TGCGCCAGCAGCTTGGATGTCGGAGACACTGAAGCTTTCTTT. Encoded protein: CASSLDVGDTEAFF.

This clonotype has at least ten counts. This chain links TRBV5-1 with TRBJ1-1; a possible D gene is TRBD1 (6 bases). This CDR3 is built from 16 residues. Germline V gene lookup returns CDR1 SGHRS and CDR2 YFSETQ. The germline V and J ends were trimmed by 2 bases and 0 bases, with 14 bases remaining between them. The CDR3 spells CASSFPGDSLNTEAFF. The CDR3, as DNA: TGCGCCAGCAGCTTCCCAGGGGACTCTCTGAACACTGAAGCTTTCTTT.

This clonotype was recorded at least ten times. The rearrangement links TRBV9 to TRBJ2-1; D unresolved. The CDR3 has 13 amino acids. CDR1 is SGDLS, CDR2 YYNGEE, per germline. V lost 3 bases and J lost 7, with 11 bases in between. The CDR3 DNA reads as TGTGCCAGCAGCGGGACCATCATAAATGAGCAGTTCTTC. It translates to CASSGTIINEQFF.